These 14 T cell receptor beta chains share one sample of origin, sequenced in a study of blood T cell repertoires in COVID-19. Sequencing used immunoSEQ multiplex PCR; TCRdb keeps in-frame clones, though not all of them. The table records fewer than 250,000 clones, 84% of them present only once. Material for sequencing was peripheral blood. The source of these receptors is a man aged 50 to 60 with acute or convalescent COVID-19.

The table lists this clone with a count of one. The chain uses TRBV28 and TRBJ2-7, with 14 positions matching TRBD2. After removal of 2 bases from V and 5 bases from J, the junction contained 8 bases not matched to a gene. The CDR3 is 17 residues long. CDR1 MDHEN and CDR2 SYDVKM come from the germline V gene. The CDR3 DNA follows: TGTGCCAGCAGTTTACTCACGGGACTAGCGGGAGTCCACGAGCAGTACTTC. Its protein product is CASSLLTGLAGVHEQYF.

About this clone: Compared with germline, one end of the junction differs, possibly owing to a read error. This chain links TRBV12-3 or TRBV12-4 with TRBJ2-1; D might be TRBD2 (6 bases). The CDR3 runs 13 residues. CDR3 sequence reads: CASRLEGLNEQFF. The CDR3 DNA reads TGTGCCAGCAGATTAGAGGGACTCAATGAGCAGTTCTTC.

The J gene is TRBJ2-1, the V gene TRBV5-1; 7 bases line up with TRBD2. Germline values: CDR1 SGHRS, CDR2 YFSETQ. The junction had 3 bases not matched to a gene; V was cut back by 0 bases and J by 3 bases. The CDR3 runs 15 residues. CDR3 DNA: TGCGCCAGCAGCTTGGTGCGGGAGCTCTACAATGAGCAGTTCTTC. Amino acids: CASSLVRELYNEQFF. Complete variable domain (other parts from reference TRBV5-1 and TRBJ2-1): KAGVTQTPRYLIKTRGQQVTLSCSPISGHRSVSWYQQTPGQGLQFLFEYFSETQRNKGNFPGRFSGRQFSNSRSEMNVSTLELGDSALYLCASSLVRELYNEQFFGPGTRLTVL.

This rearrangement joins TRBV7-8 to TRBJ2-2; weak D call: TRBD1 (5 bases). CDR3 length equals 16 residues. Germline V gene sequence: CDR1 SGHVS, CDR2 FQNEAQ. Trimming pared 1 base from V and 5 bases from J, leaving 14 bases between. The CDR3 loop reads CASSLEGVGRTGELFF. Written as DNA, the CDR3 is TGTGCCAGCAGCTTAGAAGGGGTCGGAAGGACCGGGGAGCTGTTTTTT. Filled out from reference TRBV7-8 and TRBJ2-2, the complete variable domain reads GAGVSQSPRYKVAKRGQDVALRCDPISGHVSLFWYQQALGQGPEFLTYFQNEAQLDKSGLPSDRFFAERPEGSVSTLKIQRTQQEDSAVYLCASSLEGVGRTGELFFGEGSRLTVL.

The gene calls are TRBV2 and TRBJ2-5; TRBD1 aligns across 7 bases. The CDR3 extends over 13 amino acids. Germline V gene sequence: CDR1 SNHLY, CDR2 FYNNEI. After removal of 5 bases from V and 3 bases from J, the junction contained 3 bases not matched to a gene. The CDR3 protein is CASSPGQKETQYF. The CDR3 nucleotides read TGTGCCAGCAGTCCGGGACAGAAAGAGACCCAGTACTTC.

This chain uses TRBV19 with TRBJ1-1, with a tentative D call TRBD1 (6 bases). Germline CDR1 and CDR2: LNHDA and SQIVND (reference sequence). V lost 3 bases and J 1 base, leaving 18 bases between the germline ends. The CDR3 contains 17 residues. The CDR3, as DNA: TGTGCCAGTAGTATTCTCCTCGGGGGGGGCAAGAACACTGAAGCTTTCTTT. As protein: CASSILLGGGKNTEAFF.

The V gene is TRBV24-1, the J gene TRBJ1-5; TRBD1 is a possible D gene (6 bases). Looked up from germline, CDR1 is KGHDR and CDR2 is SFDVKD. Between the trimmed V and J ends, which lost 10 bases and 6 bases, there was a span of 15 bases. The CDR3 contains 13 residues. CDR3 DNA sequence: TGTGCCACTAGCAGGGGATTAGGTCAGCCCCAGCATTTT. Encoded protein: CATSRGLGQPQHF.

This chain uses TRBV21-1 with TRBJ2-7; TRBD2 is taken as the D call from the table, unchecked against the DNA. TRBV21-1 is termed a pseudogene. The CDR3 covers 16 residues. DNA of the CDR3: TGTGCCAGCAGCAAAGCTCTGACTAGCGGGCCCTACGAGCAGTACTTC. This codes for CASSKALTSGPYEQYF.

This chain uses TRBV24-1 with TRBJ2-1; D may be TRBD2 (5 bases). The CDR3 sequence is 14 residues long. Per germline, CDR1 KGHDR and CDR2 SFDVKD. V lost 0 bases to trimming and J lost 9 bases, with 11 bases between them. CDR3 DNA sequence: TGTGCCACCAGTGATTTGAGGGAGTATGCTGAGCAGTTCTTC. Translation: CATSDLREYAEQFF.

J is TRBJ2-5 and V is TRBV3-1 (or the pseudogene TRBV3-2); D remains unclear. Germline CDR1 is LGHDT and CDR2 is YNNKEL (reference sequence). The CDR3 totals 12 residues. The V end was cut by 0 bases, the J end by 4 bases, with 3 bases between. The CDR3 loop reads CASSQDIETQYF. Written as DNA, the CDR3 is TGTGCCAGCAGCCAAGATATAGAGACCCAGTACTTC.

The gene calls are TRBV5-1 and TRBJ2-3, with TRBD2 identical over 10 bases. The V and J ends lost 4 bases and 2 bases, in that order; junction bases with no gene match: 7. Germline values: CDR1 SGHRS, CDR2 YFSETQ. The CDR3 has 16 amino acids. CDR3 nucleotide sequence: TGCGCCAGCAGCCTCTACCTAGCGGGAGTCACAGATACGCAGTATTTT. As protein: CASSLYLAGVTDTQYF.

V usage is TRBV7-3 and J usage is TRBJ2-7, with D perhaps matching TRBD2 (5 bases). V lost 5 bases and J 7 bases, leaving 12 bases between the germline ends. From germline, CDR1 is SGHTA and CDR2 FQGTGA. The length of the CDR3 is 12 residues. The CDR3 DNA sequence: TGTGCCAGCAGCCCCATGACGGGAGAGCAGTACTTC. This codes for CASSPMTGEQYF.

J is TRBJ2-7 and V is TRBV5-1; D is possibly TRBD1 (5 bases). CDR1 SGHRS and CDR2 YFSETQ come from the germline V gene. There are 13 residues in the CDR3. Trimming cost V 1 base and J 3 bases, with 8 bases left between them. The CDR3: CASSLQGNYEQYF. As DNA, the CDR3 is TGCGCCAGCAGCTTGCAGGGAAACTACGAGCAGTACTTC.

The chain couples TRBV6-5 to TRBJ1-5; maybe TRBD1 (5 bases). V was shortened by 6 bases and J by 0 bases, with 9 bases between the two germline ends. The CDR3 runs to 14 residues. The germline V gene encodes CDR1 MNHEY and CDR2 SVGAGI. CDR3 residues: CASRQENSNQPQHF. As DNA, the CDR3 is TGTGCCAGCAGACAGGAAAATAGCAATCAGCCCCAGCATTTT.